A single sample is the source of the 20 T cell receptor beta chains below, sequenced in a study of blood T cell repertoires in COVID-19. Method: immunoSEQ multiplex PCR; TCRdb's copy keeps in-frame clones and lacks some. The repertoire includes roughly 360,000 clones, around 83% of them detected once, and less than 6% sits in the top ten. The sequencing sample was made of PBMCs or T cells enriched from blood (not recorded which). The receptor set was obtained from a woman between 45 and 65 years old who had recovered from COVID-19.

The genes are TRBV30 and TRBJ1-1; D is perhaps TRBD1 (5 bases). CDR3 length: 13 residues. The germline CDR1 and CDR2 sequences are GTSNPN and SVGIG (reference sequence). Trimming cost V 0 bases and J 6 bases, with 11 bases left between them. The CDR3 loop reads CAWSVVGGAEAFF. The CDR3 DNA follows: TGTGCCTGGAGTGTAGTTGGAGGGGCTGAAGCTTTCTTT.

The chain uses TRBV9 and TRBJ1-4; 9 bases agree with TRBD1. CDR1 and CDR2 (germline): SGDLS, YYNGEE. The CDR3 consists of 15 residues. Trimming at V came to 2 bases and at J to 5 bases, leaving 4 bases not matched to a gene. The CDR3 region has the DNA TGTGCCAGCAGCGTTCAGGGACAGGGAAATGAAAAACTGTTTTTT. Protein: CASSVQGQGNEKLFF.

The chain recombines TRBV28 with TRBJ2-7; 7 bases line up with TRBD2. The J segment lost 2 bases and the V segment lost 5 bases, leaving 6 bases of the junction unmatched. From germline, CDR1 is MDHEN and CDR2 SYDVKM. This CDR3 is built from 14 residues. CDR3 residues: CASSHGTKTYEQYF. In DNA, the CDR3 is TGTGCCAGCAGTCACGGGACTAAGACCTACGAGCAGTACTTC.

This sequence joins TRBV7-9 and TRBJ1-1; D possibly corresponds to TRBD1 (5 bases). The germline V and J ends were trimmed by 5 bases and 4 bases, with 14 bases remaining between them. Germline assignment: CDR1 SEHNR and CDR2 FQNEAQ (reference sequence). The CDR3 is 14 residues long. CDR3: CASSLIVQGTEAFF. CDR3 coding DNA: TGTGCCAGCAGCCTCATCGTTCAGGGCACTGAAGCTTTCTTT.

The CDR3 loop reads CASSQEGAGNSPLHF. In nucleotides, the CDR3 is TGCGCCAGCAGCCAAGAGGGGGCGGGTAATTCACCCCTCCACTTT. The chain has TRBV4-1 and TRBJ1-6; a weak D match, TRBD1 (6 bases). The germline CDR1 and CDR2 sequences are MGHRA and YSYEKL. The CDR3 has 15 amino acids. Trimming stripped 0 bases from V and 6 bases from J, with 9 bases between.

This sequence joins TRBV5-6 and TRBJ1-1, with 7 bases matching TRBD1. The germline V gene has CDR1 SGHDT and CDR2 YYEEEE. The ends lost 2 bases at V and 1 base at J; junction bases unmatched: 2. The CDR3 spans 14 residues. CDR3 bases: TGTGCCAGCAGCTTTAGGACAGGGAACACTGAAGCTTTCTTT. Translated: CASSFRTGNTEAFF. The variable domain in full, completed from reference TRBV5-6 and TRBJ1-1, reads DAGVTQSPTHLIKTRGQQVTLRCSPKSGHDTVSWYQQALGQGPQFIFQYYEEEERQRGNFPDRFSGHQFPNYSSELNVNALLLGDSALYLCASSFRTGNTEAFFGQGTRLTVV.

This rearrangement joins TRBV5-4 to TRBJ1-2, with 10 bases lining up with TRBD1. The CDR3 consists of 14 residues. Germline CDR1 and CDR2: SGHNT and YYREEE (reference sequence). V dropped 4 bases and J dropped 1; count of bases not matched to a gene: 1. This CDR3 reads CASSGTGVNYGYTF. In DNA form, the CDR3 reads TGTGCCAGCAGCGGGACAGGGGTTAACTATGGCTACACCTTC.

Here the CDR3 DNA reads TGTGCCAGCAAAACAGGGGGCGGTCAGCCCCAGCATTTT. Protein sequence: CASKTGGGQPQHF. This rearrangement joins TRBV6-6 to TRBJ1-5; 9 bases are shared with TRBD1. The V segment lost 7 bases and the J segment 6 bases; nucleotides outside the gene matches: 4. CDR1 MNHNY and CDR2 SVGAGI come from the germline V gene (reference sequence). The CDR3 is 13 residues long.

The chain couples TRBV4-2 to TRBJ1-1; 7 positions match TRBD1. CDR1 and CDR2 (germline): LGHNA, YNFKEQ. The CDR3 sequence is 14 residues long. The V and J ends lost 1 base and 5 bases, in that order; junction bases with no gene match: 4. CDR3 amino acids: CASSQATGRTEAFF. The CDR3, as DNA: TGTGCCAGCAGCCAAGCGACAGGGCGGACTGAAGCTTTCTTT.

This rearrangement joins TRBV11-2 to TRBJ1-3, with TRBD1 matching over 7 bases. Germline trimming cut 4 bases from V and 2 bases from J; bases unmatched to any gene: 5. The CDR3 sequence is 15 residues long. In germline, CDR1 is SGHAT, CDR2 FQNNGV. CDR3 in DNA: TGTGCCAGCAGCTGGACAGGCGAGGCTGGAAACACCATATATTTT. Its translation: CASSWTGEAGNTIYF.

CDR3 sequence reads: CATSRVAQGGGYTF. DNA for the CDR3: TGTGCCACCAGCAGAGTGGCGCAGGGTGGTGGCTACACCTTC. The chain employs TRBV15 and TRBJ1-2; maybe TRBD1 (5 bases). Trimming took 1 base from V and 7 from J, leaving 13 bases between them. Germline V gene lookup returns CDR1 LNHNV and CDR2 YYDKDF (reference sequence). The CDR3 spans 14 residues.

This clone occurred a few times. At the DNA level, this CDR3 is encoded by other sequences in the same sample as well. The genes are TRBV7-3 and TRBJ1-2; D may be TRBD1 (5 bases). There are 15 residues in the CDR3. CDR1 SGHTA and CDR2 FQGTGA come from the germline V gene. Trimming removed 5 bases from V and 0 bases from J, with 13 bases in between. CDR3: CASSLGTGANYGYTF. CDR3 sequence (DNA): TGTGCCAGCAGCCTAGGGACGGGAGCTAACTATGGCTACACCTTC. The whole variable domain, remainder taken from reference TRBV7-3 and TRBJ1-2, is GAGVSQTPSNKVTEKGKYVELRCDPISGHTALYWYRQSLGQGPEFLIYFQGTGAADDSGLPNDRFFAVRPEGSVSTLKIQRTERGDSAVYLCASSLGTGANYGYTFGSGTRLTVV.

The J gene is TRBJ1-1, the V gene TRBV10-3; tentative D call: TRBD1 (5 bases). The CDR3 is 13 residues long. Germline loops: CDR1 ENHRY, CDR2 SYGVKD. V shed 6 bases and J shed 6 bases, with 14 bases lying between them. The CDR3 protein is CAIRPGEGAEAFF. The CDR3 region has the DNA TGTGCCATCAGGCCTGGGGAAGGGGCTGAAGCTTTCTTT.

This clone was observed once. V usage is TRBV11-1 and J usage is TRBJ1-2; maybe TRBD1 (5 bases). CDR1 SGHAT and CDR2 FQDESV come from the germline V gene (reference sequence). The V end was cut by 5 bases, the J end by 9 bases, with 13 bases between. The CDR3 contains 12 residues. Written as DNA, the CDR3 is TGTGCCAGCAGCACCCGGGACTTGAGCTACACCTTC. It translates to CASSTRDLSYTF.

This chain connects TRBV9 to TRBJ2-1, with 11 bases fitting TRBD2. With 3 bases clipped from V and 5 bases from J, the junction kept 10 bases outside the gene matches. This CDR3 has 17 amino acids. Germline values: CDR1 SGDLS, CDR2 YYNGEE. The CDR3 bases are TGTGCCAGCAGCGAAGGGTCTAGCGGGAGGCTTAACAATGAGCAGTTCTTC. As protein: CASSEGSSGRLNNEQFF.

The gene calls are TRBV7-9 and TRBJ1-6, with unresolved D. CDR1 and CDR2 (germline): SEHNR, FQNEAQ (reference sequence). The V gene lost 1 base and the J gene lost 9 bases, with 7 bases spanning the gap. The CDR3 runs 13 residues. The CDR3 protein is CASSLDGFSPLHF. CDR3 bases: TGTGCCAGCAGCTTAGACGGGTTTTCACCCCTCCACTTT.

The rearrangement links TRBV24-1 to TRBJ1-6; TRBD1 matches 7 bases. CDR3 length: 13 residues. The germline V gene encodes CDR1 KGHDR and CDR2 SFDVKD. The trim removed 10 bases at V and 8 bases at J, leaving 7 bases unmatched. DNA for the CDR3: TGTGCCACTCAACAGGGGTCTGATTCACCCCTCCACTTT. Residues: CATQQGSDSPLHF.

This clone has only one observation. Here the CDR3 DNA reads TGCGCCAGCAGCCAAGGGTACGGGACAGTTAATGAAAAACTGTTTTTT. Protein product: CASSQGYGTVNEKLFF. The V gene is TRBV4-3, the J gene TRBJ1-4, with 7 bases aligning to TRBD1. This CDR3 contains 16 residues. Germline CDR1 and CDR2: LGHNA and YSLEER. Losses at the gene ends were 1 base for V and 4 bases for J; bases not matched to a gene: 6.

This clone was seen more than once but under ten times. V usage is TRBV2 and J usage is TRBJ1-6; D remains ambiguous. Germline values: CDR1 SNHLY, CDR2 FYNNEI. CDR3 size: 13 residues. V was trimmed by 11 bases and J by 8 bases, leaving 16 bases between them. Here the CDR3 DNA reads TGTGCCGACGCAGCGGGGTCGGATTCACCCCTCCACTTT. Its translation is CADAAGSDSPLHF. Together with reference TRBV2 and TRBJ1-6, the CDR3 gives the full variable domain: EPEVTQTPSHQVTQMGQEVILRCVPISNHLYFYWYRQILGQKVEFLVSFYNNEISEKSEIFDDQFSVERPDGSNFTLKIRSTKLEDSAMYFCADAAGSDSPLHFGNGTRLTVT.

This chain connects TRBV29-1 to TRBJ1-2; no definite D call. CDR3 length: 12 residues. Germline loops: CDR1 SQVTM, CDR2 ANQGSEA. The V end lost 1 base, the J end lost 7 bases, and 10 bases lay between the germline ends. The CDR3 is CSVEGTAGGYTF. DNA for the CDR3: TGCAGCGTTGAAGGTACCGCGGGTGGCTACACCTTC.